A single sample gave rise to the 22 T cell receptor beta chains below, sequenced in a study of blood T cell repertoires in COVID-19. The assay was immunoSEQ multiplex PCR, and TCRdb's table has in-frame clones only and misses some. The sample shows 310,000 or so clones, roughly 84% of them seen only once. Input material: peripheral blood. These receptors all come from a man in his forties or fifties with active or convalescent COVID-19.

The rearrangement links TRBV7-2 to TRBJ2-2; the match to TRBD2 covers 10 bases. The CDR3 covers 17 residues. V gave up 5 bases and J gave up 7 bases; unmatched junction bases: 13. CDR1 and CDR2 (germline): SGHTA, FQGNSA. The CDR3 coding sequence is TGTGCCAGCAGCCCCGGGGGGTCTAGCGGGGGACTCGGGGAGCTGTTTTTT. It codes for CASSPGGSSGGLGELFF.

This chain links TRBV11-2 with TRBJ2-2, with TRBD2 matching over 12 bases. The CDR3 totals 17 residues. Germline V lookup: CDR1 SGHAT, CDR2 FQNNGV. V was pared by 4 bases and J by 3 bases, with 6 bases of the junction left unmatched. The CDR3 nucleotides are TGTGCCAGCAGCTCGACTAGCGGGGGTTGGGACACCGGGGAGCTGTTTTTT. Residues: CASSSTSGGWDTGELFF.

CDR3 sequence reads: CASSLDDRGYQPQHF. CDR3 in DNA: TGTGCCAGCAGCTTAGACGACAGGGGGTATCAGCCCCAGCATTTT. The rearrangement uses TRBV7-2 and TRBJ1-5; 9 bases agree with TRBD1. The CDR3 extends over 15 amino acids. Germline loops: CDR1 SGHTA, CDR2 FQGNSA. The ends lost 1 base at V and 5 bases at J; junction bases unmatched: 3.

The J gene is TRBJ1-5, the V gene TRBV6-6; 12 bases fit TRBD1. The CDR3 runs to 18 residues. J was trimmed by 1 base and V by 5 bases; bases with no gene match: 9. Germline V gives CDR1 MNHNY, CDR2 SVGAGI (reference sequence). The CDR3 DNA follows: TGTGCCAGCAGTCCCCCCGGGACAGGGGGCGCGAGCAATCAGCCCCAGCATTTT. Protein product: CASSPPGTGGASNQPQHF.

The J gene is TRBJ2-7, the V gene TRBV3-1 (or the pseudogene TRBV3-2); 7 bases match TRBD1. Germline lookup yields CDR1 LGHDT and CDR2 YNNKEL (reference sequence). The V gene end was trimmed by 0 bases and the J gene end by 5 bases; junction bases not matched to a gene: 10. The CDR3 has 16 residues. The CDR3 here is CASSQDSHRGDNEQYF. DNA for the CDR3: TGTGCCAGCAGCCAAGACTCCCACAGGGGAGACAACGAGCAGTACTTC.

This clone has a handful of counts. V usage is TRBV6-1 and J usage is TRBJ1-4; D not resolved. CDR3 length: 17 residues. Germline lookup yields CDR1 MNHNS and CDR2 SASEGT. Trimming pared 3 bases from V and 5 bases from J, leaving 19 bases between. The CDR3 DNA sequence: TGTGCCAGCAGTGAGTCTTTGCGTCTACAGCTAAATGAAAAACTGTTTTTT. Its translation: CASSESLRLQLNEKLFF.

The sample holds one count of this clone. The CDR3 sequence is CASSLGTGNSPLHF. The CDR3 nucleotides are TGTGCCAGCAGCTTAGGAACGGGTAATTCACCCCTCCACTTT. This chain connects TRBV7-9 to TRBJ1-6; no firm D call. CDR1 is SEHNR and CDR2 is FQNEAQ in the germline V gene (reference sequence). V was trimmed by 1 base and J by 6 bases, leaving 7 bases between them. The length of the CDR3 is 14 residues.

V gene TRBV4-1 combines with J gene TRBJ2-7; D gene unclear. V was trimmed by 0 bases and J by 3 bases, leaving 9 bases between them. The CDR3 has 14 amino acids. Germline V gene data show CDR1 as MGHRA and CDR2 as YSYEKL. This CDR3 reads CASSQDMHFYEQYF. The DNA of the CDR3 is TGCGCCAGCAGCCAAGATATGCACTTCTACGAGCAGTACTTC.

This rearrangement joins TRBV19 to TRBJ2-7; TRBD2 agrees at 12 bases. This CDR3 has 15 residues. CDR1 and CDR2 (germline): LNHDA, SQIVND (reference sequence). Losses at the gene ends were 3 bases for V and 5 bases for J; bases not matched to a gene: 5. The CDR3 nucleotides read TGTGCCAGTAGTATGGGCCTAGCGGGAGGGAACGAGCAGTACTTC. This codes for CASSMGLAGGNEQYF.

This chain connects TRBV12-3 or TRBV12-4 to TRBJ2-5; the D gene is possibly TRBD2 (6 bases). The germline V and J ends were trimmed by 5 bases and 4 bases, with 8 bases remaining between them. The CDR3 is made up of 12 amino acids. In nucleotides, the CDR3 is TGTGCCAGCAGTGCGGGGAGAGAGACCCAGTACTTC. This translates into CASSAGRETQYF.

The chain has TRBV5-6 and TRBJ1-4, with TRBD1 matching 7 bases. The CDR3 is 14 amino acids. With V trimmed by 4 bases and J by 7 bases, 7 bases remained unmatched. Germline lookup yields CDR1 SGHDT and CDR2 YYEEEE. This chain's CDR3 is CASSRQGPVEKLFF. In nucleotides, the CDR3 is TGTGCCAGCAGCCGACAGGGCCCGGTTGAAAAACTGTTTTTT.

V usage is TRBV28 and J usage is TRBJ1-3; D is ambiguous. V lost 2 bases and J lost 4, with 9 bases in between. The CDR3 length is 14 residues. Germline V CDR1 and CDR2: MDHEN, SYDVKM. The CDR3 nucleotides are TGTGCCAGCAGTTTAGGGCAGCTAGGAAACACCATATATTTT. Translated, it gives CASSLGQLGNTIYF.

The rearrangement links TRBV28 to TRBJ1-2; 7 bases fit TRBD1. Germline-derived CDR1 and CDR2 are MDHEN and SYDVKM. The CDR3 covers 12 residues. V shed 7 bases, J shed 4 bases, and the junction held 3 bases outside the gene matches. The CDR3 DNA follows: TGTGCCAGCAAACAGGGGACCTATGGCTACACCTTC. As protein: CASKQGTYGYTF.

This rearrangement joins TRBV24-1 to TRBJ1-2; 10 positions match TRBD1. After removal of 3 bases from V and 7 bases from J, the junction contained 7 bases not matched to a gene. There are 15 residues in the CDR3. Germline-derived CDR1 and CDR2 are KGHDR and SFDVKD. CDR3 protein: CATSDRSDRGVGYTF. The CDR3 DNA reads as TGTGCCACCAGTGATCGTTCGGACAGGGGGGTTGGCTACACCTTC.

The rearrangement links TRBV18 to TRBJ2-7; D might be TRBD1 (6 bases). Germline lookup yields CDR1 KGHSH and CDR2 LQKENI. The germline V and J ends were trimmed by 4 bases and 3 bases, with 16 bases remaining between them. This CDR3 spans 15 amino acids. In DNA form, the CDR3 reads TGTGCCAGCTCACTCGGACAGCCAGGGGACTACGAGCAGTACTTC. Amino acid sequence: CASSLGQPGDYEQYF.

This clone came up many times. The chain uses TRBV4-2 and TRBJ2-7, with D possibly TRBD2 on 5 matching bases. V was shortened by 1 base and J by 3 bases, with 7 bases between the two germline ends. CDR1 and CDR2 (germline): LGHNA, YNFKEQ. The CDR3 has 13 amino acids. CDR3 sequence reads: CASSQAGVYEQYF. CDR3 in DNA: TGTGCCAGCAGCCAAGCCGGGGTCTACGAGCAGTACTTC.

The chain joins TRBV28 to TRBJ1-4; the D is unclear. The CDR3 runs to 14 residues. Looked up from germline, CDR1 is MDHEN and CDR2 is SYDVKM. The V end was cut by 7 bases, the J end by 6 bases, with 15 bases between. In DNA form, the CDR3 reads TGTGCCAGCACCAACCTCCCGGAGGATGAAAAACTGTTTTTT. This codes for CASTNLPEDEKLFF. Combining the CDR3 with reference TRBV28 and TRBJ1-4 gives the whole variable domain DVKVTQSSRYLVKRTGEKVFLECVQDMDHENMFWYRQDPGLGLRLIYFSYDVKMKEKGDIPEGYSVSREKKERFSLILESASTNQTSMYLCASTNLPEDEKLFFGSGTQLSVL.

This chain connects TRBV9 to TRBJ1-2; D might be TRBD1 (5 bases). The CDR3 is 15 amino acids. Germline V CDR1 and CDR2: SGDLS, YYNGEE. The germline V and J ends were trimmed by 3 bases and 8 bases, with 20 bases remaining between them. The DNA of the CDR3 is TGTGCCAGCAGCGATCAGACAGCCCCGGGGGTAGGCTACACCTTC. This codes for CASSDQTAPGVGYTF.

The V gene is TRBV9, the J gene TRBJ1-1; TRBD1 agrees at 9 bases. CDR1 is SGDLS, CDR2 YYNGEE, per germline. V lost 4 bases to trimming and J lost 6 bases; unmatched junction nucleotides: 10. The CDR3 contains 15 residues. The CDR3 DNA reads TGTGCCAGCAGCAGCCGGGACAGGGAGGACGCTGAAGCTTTCTTT. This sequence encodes CASSSRDREDAEAFF.

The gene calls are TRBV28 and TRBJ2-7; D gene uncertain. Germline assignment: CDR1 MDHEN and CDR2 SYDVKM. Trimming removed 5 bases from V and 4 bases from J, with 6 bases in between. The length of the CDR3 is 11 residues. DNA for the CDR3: TGTGCCAGCAGTATTCGGTACGAGCAGTACTTC. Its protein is CASSIRYEQYF.

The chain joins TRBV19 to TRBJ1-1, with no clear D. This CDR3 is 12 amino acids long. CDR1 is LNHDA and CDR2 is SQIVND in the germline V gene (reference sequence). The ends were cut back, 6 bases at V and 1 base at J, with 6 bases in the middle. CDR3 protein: CASSRQNTEAFF. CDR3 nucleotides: TGTGCCAGTAGCAGACAGAACACTGAAGCTTTCTTT. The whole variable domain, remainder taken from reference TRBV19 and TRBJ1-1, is DGGITQSPKYLFRKEGQNVTLSCEQNLNHDAMYWYRQDPGQGLRLIYYSQIVNDFQKGDIAEGYSVSREKKESFPLTVTSAQKNPTAFYLCASSRQNTEAFFGQGTRLTVV.

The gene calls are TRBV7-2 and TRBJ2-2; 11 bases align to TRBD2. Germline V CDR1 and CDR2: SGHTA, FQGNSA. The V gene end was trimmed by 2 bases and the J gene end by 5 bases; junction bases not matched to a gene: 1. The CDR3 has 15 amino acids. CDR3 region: CASSLWTSGTGELFF. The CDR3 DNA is TGTGCCAGCAGCTTATGGACTAGCGGGACCGGGGAGCTGTTTTTT. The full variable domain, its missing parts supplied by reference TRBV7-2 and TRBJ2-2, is GAGVSQSPSNKVTEKGKDVELRCDPISGHTALYWYRQSLGQGLEFLIYFQGNSAPDKSGLPSDRFSAERTGGSVSTLTIQRTQQEDSAVYLCASSLWTSGTGELFFGEGSRLTVL.